The clone carrying this T cell receptor (beta chain) was picked up one time. The antigen remains unidentified. Trimming stripped 5 bases from V and 5 bases from J, with 18 bases between. Per germline, CDR1 LGHNA and CDR2 YNFKEQ. The CDR3 covers 15 residues. Data came from immunoSEQ multiplex PCR; TCRdb stores just in-frame clones and leaves some out. The table includes 3,600 or so clones, around 80% detected once. The entry originates in a study of immune evolution from preneoplasia to lung adenocarcinoma. Study-wide results and caveats: Later-stage lesions appeared to have more T cells, more diversity, less clonality.

The receptor was derived from a person aged 65 to 85 with lung adenocarcinoma. Sequenced input: FFPE adjacent normal lung tissue. The chain links TRBV4-2 to TRBJ1-2, with D hard to call. CDR3: CASSLHLEGRYGYTF. The CDR3 DNA is TGTGCCAGCAGCTTGCACTTAGAAGGGAGGTATGGCTACACCTTC.